A single sample is the source of the 8 T cell receptor beta chains below, sequenced in a study of vaccination and CD4 T cells after COVID-19. Cultured CD4+ T cell DNA underwent sequencing with the Oncomine TCR Beta short-read assay. TCRdb re-analysed the PCR reads in MiXCR, keeping a single row per CDR3 protein. The sample shows 10,000 to 15,000 distinct CDR3 sequences, around 62% of them seen only once. These receptors' targets are unknown. As to treatment: roughly 11-day PBMC culture with coronavirus spike peptide pools or control peptides (ViraFEST assay). The specimen sequenced was CD4+ T cells from blood, cultured in vitro. Every receptor here comes from a human donor who had recovered from COVID-19.

This clonotype was recorded a few times. The gene calls are TRBV20-1 and TRBJ1-4, with D hard to call. This CDR3 has 15 amino acids. The germline V gene encodes CDR1 DFQATT and CDR2 SNEGSKA (reference sequence). Trimming took off 3 bases at V and 4 bases at J, with 15 bases between the two ends. This CDR3 reads CSASGGGDFNEKLFF. Here the CDR3 DNA reads TGCAGTGCTAGCGGTGGCGGAGACTTTAATGAAAAACTGTTTTTT.

This clonotype occurred a few times. The CDR3 bases are TGTGCCAGCAGTGAGGCAGGTAGATATGGCTACACCTTC. Encoded protein: CASSEAGRYGYTF. The J gene is TRBJ1-2, the V gene TRBV25-1; no firm D call. Trimming stripped 3 bases from V and 5 bases from J, with 10 bases between. CDR1 and CDR2 (germline): MGHDK, SYGVNS. CDR3 length equals 13 residues.

The V call is TRBV28, the J call TRBJ1-5; a possible D gene is TRBD1 (6 bases). Per germline, CDR1 MDHEN and CDR2 SYDVKM. The CDR3 is 14 amino acids. The V end was cut by 5 bases, the J end by 3 bases, with 11 bases between. The CDR3 nucleotides read TGTGCCAGCAGTATTCAGGGGAACAATCAGCCCCAGCATTTT. Protein sequence: CASSIQGNNQPQHF. The whole variable domain, remainder taken from reference TRBV28 and TRBJ1-5, is DVKVTQSSRYLVKRTGEKVFLECVQDMDHENMFWYRQDPGLGLRLIYFSYDVKMKEKGDIPEGYSVSREKKERFSLILESASTNQTSMYLCASSIQGNNQPQHFGDGTRLSIL.

The CDR3 protein is CASRRTSTDTQYF. The DNA of the CDR3 is TGTGCCAGCAGGCGAACTAGCACAGATACGCAGTATTTT. V and J are TRBV2 and TRBJ2-3; D is undetermined. The length of the CDR3 is 13 residues. Trimming took off 6 bases at V and 0 bases at J, with 7 bases between the two ends. CDR1 is SNHLY, CDR2 FYNNEI, per germline.

The CDR3 sequence is CSAIENGVGELFF. The CDR3 coding sequence is TGCAGTGCTATTGAAAATGGGGTCGGGGAGCTGTTTTTT. The gene calls are TRBV20-1 and TRBJ2-2, with unresolved D. CDR1 is DFQATT and CDR2 is SNEGSKA in the germline V gene (reference sequence). The ends were cut back, 4 bases at V and 7 bases at J, with 13 bases in the middle. This CDR3 region has 13 residues.

This clonotype was seen only a few times. The J gene is TRBJ1-1, the V gene TRBV2; 9 bases are a match to TRBD1. Germline values: CDR1 SNHLY, CDR2 FYNNEI. V lost 4 bases, J lost 7 bases, and 4 bases stayed unmatched. The length of the CDR3 is 13 residues. The CDR3 coding sequence is TGTGCCAGCAGTGCTACAGGGGGCGATGAAGCTTTCTTT. Its translation: CASSATGGDEAFF.

V usage is TRBV20-1 and J usage is TRBJ1-4; D not resolved. V was clipped by 5 bases and J by 7 bases, with 20 bases between them. Germline V gene data show CDR1 as DFQATT and CDR2 as SNEGSKA (reference sequence). This CDR3 contains 15 residues. In nucleotides, the CDR3 is TGCAGTGCTCTCCTTCGGGCAGCCTGGGGTGAAAAACTGTTTTTT. As protein: CSALLRAAWGEKLFF.

A single count supports this clonotype. The chain carries TRBV7-2 and TRBJ1-6; the D gene is possibly TRBD1 (6 bases). This CDR3 region has 13 residues. Germline V gene lookup returns CDR1 SGHTA and CDR2 FQGNSA. Trimming left V 5 bases short and J 8 bases short, with 10 bases between. The CDR3 reads CASSPRQDSPLHF. The CDR3 coding sequence is TGTGCCAGCAGCCCCCGACAGGATTCACCCCTCCACTTT.